The present T cell receptor beta chain was sequenced within a study of identical twins. Findings and caveats of the study: Analyses of zero insertions could, in part, be confounded by invariant MAIT and iNKT cells. Conclusions were drawn cross-sectionally by statistical analysis, without following the same donors. For out-of-frame beta sequences, excess twin sharing was weaker.

A few counts support this clonotype. What it binds is not known. Unique molecular identifiers were present on the cDNA, and a universal primer site came from template switching. One entry per CDR3 protein results from TCRdb running MiXCR on the 5' RACE reads. The sample lists 300,000 to 400,000 distinct CDR3 sequences; roughly 12% were seen once. Germline V lookup: CDR1 DFQATT, CDR2 SNEGSKA (reference sequence). The CDR3 is made up of 14 amino acids. V lost 7 bases and J lost 1; bases outside the gene matches: 5. These data were likewise used in another study, on yellow fever vaccine responses in identical twins.

This TCR derives from a woman aged 18-30 years in good health. Specimen: CD8+ T cells sorted from blood. J is TRBJ2-7 and V is TRBV20-1; 12 positions agree with TRBD2. The CDR3 is CSVRTSGDSYEQYF. The CDR3 DNA is TGCAGTGTTAGGACTAGCGGGGATTCCTACGAGCAGTACTTC.